The T cell receptor (beta chain) described here comes from a study of cytomegalovirus exposure and HLA in healthy donors (TCRdb year 2017). With regard to the full study: An earlier analysis of some 500 of the donors reported roughly 270 Gb of sequence data and roughly 100 million unique TCR beta sequences from some 180 million T cells. An early release that covered roughly 600 HLA-typed donors contained about 300 gigabases of sequencing data and 70 million to 100 million unique TCR sequences. Among the 398 genotyped donors, under 90% belonged to the genetic ancestry cluster associated with self-reported Caucasian donors. The study aimed to test whether signatures of past pathogen exposure could be identified by cataloging public T cell receptors. Using immunosequencing, the study profiled T cell repertoires from 640 or so subjects and related those repertoires to cytomegalovirus serostatus. A separate validation cohort of some 130 different subjects was used in addition to the approximately 700-subject first cohort. High-throughput TCR immunosequencing, statistical association of individual TCRs with disease status, and machine learning were combined to predict cytomegalovirus infection status. To study patterns of TCR occurrence, a later analysis re-analyzed previously published TCR beta repertoires from 700 or so donors and added high-resolution HLA genotyping. In the later analysis, no new phenotypic data were used to find candidate immune exposures; instead, reliance was placed on TCR beta sequences and their occurrence across donors. In an earlier analysis of roughly 540 of the donors, high-throughput TCR beta sequencing was used to judge whether each TCR beta V gene segment behaved as functional or pseudogenic. Alongside the repertoire data, information on donor age, sex, ethnicity and CMV serostatus was compiled. Genome-wide SNP genotypes for about 60% of the roughly 670 donors were used in a later genetic analysis, which treated that subset as a discovery cohort. All discovery cohort repertoires had been generated using a single sequencing platform. HLA typing included class I and class II loci at four-digit resolution. Typing coverage varied by locus: roughly 629-640 donors for A, B, C, DRB1 and DQB1; some 520 for DQA1; approximately 570 for DPA1; 450 to 480 for DPB1. Because of strong linkage in the cohort, a few DR-DQ haplotypes were treated as single units for association and clustering. Among several hundred genotyped donors of the cohort, an average of approximately 220,000 unique TCR beta nucleotide sequences was sequenced per donor, of which about 18% were non-productive. Results the study describes overall, beyond this receptor: Three of the identified cytomegalovirus-associated TCR beta chains were confirmed in vitro to be specific for cytomegalovirus antigens. In a later analysis, TCR association rates were found to vary across HLA loci, with the most associated TCRs seen for DRB1 alleles and the fewest for HLA-C alleles. A total of 150 to 200 TCR beta chains were listed by the study as associated with cytomegalovirus. A group of highly shared sequence variants was considered likely to be a technical artifact of the sequencing pipeline. The cohort was sequenced for TCR beta chains only, and without alpha or paired-chain data the features that could be detected were limited. An association between a missense DCLRE1C variant and V-gene and J-gene trimming of TCR beta chains was found in a later genetic analysis and replicated in an independent cohort. Across donors, most TCR sequences were observed very rarely, whereas some public TCRs were present in many individuals. In a later analysis, about 16,000 TCR beta sequences were associated with specific HLA alleles at a false discovery rate of 0.05. Because counts were too low, some 17 rarely observed V segments, including chromosome 9 orphons, were excluded from the earlier analysis of a few hundred of the donors. Because HLA typing was missing for some donors at each locus, association tests included only the typed subset. A later analysis reported that several top co-occurrence clusters appeared linked to parvovirus B19, influenza, CMV and Epstein-Barr virus. Compared with the roughly 720-donor mean, donors in an Asian-associated ancestry cluster had fewer N-insertions in productive TCRs, according to a later genetic analysis. Presence/absence analyses assumed roughly uniform sequencing depth across donors, an assumption that may not hold. The authors suggested that the approach could potentially be extended to other disease states and immunological phenotypes. The classifier was reported to diagnose cytomegalovirus status with high specificity and sensitivity in both the original and validation cohorts. The only immune exposure information available for the cohort was CMV serostatus. When HLA alleles, especially DR and DQ, strongly co-occurred, TCR associations were difficult to assign to individual alleles. In a later analysis, HLA-associated TCR beta chains were found to be more clonally expanded and to have lower generation probabilities than equally common non-associated chains. A further reported finding was that TCR beta sequences accurately predicted the HLA-A and HLA-B alleles for most subjects in the first cohort. Linkage disequilibrium might explain the correlated functional status among segregating V segments, but an unknown experimental factor could not be excluded. Some IMGT-functional V segments, including TRBV6-2 and TRBV6-3, could not be told apart with the 87-base-pair reads, so those segments were excluded. According to a later analysis, most CMV-associated TCR beta chains appeared to be HLA-restricted, and the HLA associations seemed to be driven largely by CMV exposure. Broadly in line with IMGT annotations, most TCR beta V segments showed up in productive rearrangements about 87% or about 30% of the time in an earlier analysis of under 700 of the donors.

The method was the immunoSEQ multiplex PCR assay. The multiplex PCR relied on a mix of 60 forward primers for TCR Vbeta segments and 13 reverse primers for TCR Jbeta segments. The CDR3 region of rearranged TCR beta genes was amplified from genomic DNA by a multiplex PCR assay. Amplified TCR beta libraries were sequenced as 87-base-pair reads on the Illumina HiSeq System. In the paper's pipeline: In a later analysis, some 80 million unique TCR beta chains were counted across the roughly 700 repertoires, and roughly 11 million of these chains were shared by at least two donors. A nearest-neighbor algorithm error-corrected the raw reads and collapsed the reads into unique sequences, merging closely related sequences to remove PCR and sequencing errors. CDR3 sequences were aligned to IMGT reference sequences to assign V, D and J gene segments. Each retained sequence needed at least a six-nucleotide match to both a V gene segment and a J gene segment. A rearrangement was called productive if the CDR3 had no stop codons and remained in frame with V and J, and every other rearrangement was called non-productive. CDR3 was defined by IMGT convention, running from the second conserved V-encoded cysteine to the conserved J-encoded phenylalanine. The earlier analysis of about 570 of the donors excluded any sequence lacking an unambiguous match to a single V gene segment. In an earlier analysis of around 590 of the donors, a V segment was called functional when productive rearrangements were above 56.7%, and segregating when the standard deviation between donors exceeded 5%. A statistical classification framework was built for diagnosing cytomegalovirus status from the catalog of TCR beta chain sequences. In a later analysis, V and J genes were assigned by comparing TCR nucleotide sequences against IMGT/GENE-DB human TR gene sequences. In a later analysis, CDR3 sequences and most-parsimonious VDJ recombination scenarios were assigned using the TCRdist pipeline. In a later analysis, each TCR beta chain was defined by its CDR3 amino acid sequence together with its V-gene family, and reads without a unique V-gene family were excluded. In a later analysis, several hundred highly shared, low-generation-probability nucleotide sequences were removed to address suspected cross-contamination and a sequencing artifact. In a later analysis, a clonal expansion index for each public chain was calculated from normalized within-repertoire ranks of inferred template counts. Generation probabilities in a later analysis came from a VDJ recombination model fitted to out-of-frame rearrangements, and those results were checked against IGoR. A later analysis scored TCR-TCR, TCR-HLA and TCR-CMV co-occurrence with hypergeometric tests, applying a repertoire-size bias correction to TCR pairs. In a later analysis, false discovery rates were estimated by permuting HLA or CMV assignments 20 times. In a later analysis, co-occurring TCRs were grouped using DBSCAN, and TCRdist sequence similarity was added for clustering within HLA-allele-positive subsets. Repertoires with fewer than 30,000 or more than 120,000 public chains, plus five repertoires with anomalous nucleotide sharing, were excluded from co-occurrence clustering. Entries here come from immuneACCESS through TCRdb and include only in-frame sequences with V and J called. Some clones fail to appear in such tables; in the studies checked, an unresolved V gene covers under half of the shortfall, and the cause of the remainder is unknown. That table supplies the V and J calls and clone size; D and trimming were determined from the DNA. The table for this sample lists roughly 150,000 clones; roughly 79% of them were counted only once. The ten biggest clones cover less than 10% of the sample.

V and J lose 4 bases and 3 bases, and a span of 16 bases separates them. The CDR3, from cysteine to phenylalanine, totals 15 residues. Only CDR3 DNA remains: 45 bases, in frame from the first base. Taken from the germline V gene (reference sequence), the CDR1 and CDR2 loops are SEHNR and FQNEAQ. With regard to this clone: This receptor's antigen is unknown. Qualities for individual bases were not recorded, and no much larger clone is one base off.

The cohort consisted of hundreds of healthy bone marrow donors. At the time of sampling, all cohort members were nominally healthy, though unrecorded immune exposures were likely present. The donor was CMV seropositive and belonged to the group of more than 250 seropositive cohort members. A peripheral blood sample was provided by each donor, and peripheral blood mononuclear cells were used for TCR beta sequencing. Genomic DNA was extracted from the blood cell samples with the Qiagen DNeasy Blood Extraction Kit. The TCR comes from a man aged 18 to 30 in good health and CMV-seropositive. The sequenced sample was PBMCs. Recombination linked TRBV7-9 to TRBJ2-7, with a weak D call of TRBD1 (6 bases match). CDR3 region: CASSSARGPLYEQYF. The nucleotide sequence reads TGTGCCAGCAGCTCTGCCAGGGGCCCTCTCTACGAGCAGTACTTC.